These 27 T cell receptor beta chains share one sample of origin, sequenced in a study of cytomegalovirus exposure and HLA in healthy donors. Vbeta (60) and Jbeta (13) primers were used in the PCR. Sequencing used immunoSEQ multiplex PCR; TCRdb keeps in-frame clones, though not all of them. The table has roughly 110,000 clones, over 65% seen once; the top ten hold less than 5.5%. Sequenced: PBMCs. The receptors originated from a woman aged 25 to 39 in good health and CMV-seropositive.

The V and J genes are TRBV25-1 and TRBJ2-3; TRBD2 matches 7 bases. Per germline, CDR1 MGHDK and CDR2 SYGVNS. This CDR3 region has 16 residues. V trimming: 2 bases; J trimming: 2 bases; junction bases outside the gene matches: 7. DNA for the CDR3: TGTGCCAGCAGTGAACAAAGACTAGCCAACACAGATACGCAGTATTTT. Encoded protein: CASSEQRLANTDTQYF.

This clone showed up just once. This chain links TRBV5-1 with TRBJ2-5; maybe TRBD2 (6 bases). CDR3 length: 16 amino acids. V lost 2 bases and J 4 bases, leaving 18 bases between the germline ends. The germline CDR1 and CDR2 sequences are SGHRS and YFSETQ. The CDR3 loop is CASSFGGTAGRETQYF. The CDR3 DNA reads TGCGCCAGCAGCTTTGGAGGGACGGCGGGTCGAGAGACCCAGTACTTC.

The chain links TRBV5-1 to TRBJ2-5; TRBD2 agrees at 11 bases. The CDR3 loop spans 14 amino acids. Per germline, CDR1 SGHRS and CDR2 YFSETQ. The trim removed 4 bases at V and 4 bases at J, leaving 3 bases unmatched. The CDR3 protein is CASSETSGVETQYF. CDR3 nucleotides: TGCGCCAGCAGCGAGACTAGCGGGGTAGAGACCCAGTACTTC.

The CDR3 is CASSPRTSGRYEQYF. In nucleotides, the CDR3 is TGTGCCAGTAGTCCTCGGACTAGCGGGAGATACGAGCAGTACTTC. The V gene is TRBV19, the J gene TRBJ2-7, with TRBD2 identical over 13 bases. J lost 4 bases, V lost 5 bases, and 5 bases had no gene match. Germline CDR1 reads LNHDA; CDR2 reads SQIVND (reference sequence). This CDR3 has 15 amino acids. The full variable domain, completed using reference TRBV19 and TRBJ2-7, is DGGITQSPKYLFRKEGQNVTLSCEQNLNHDAMYWYRQDPGQGLRLIYYSQIVNDFQKGDIAEGYSVSREKKESFPLTVTSAQKNPTAFYLCASSPRTSGRYEQYFGPGTRLTVT.

This chain links TRBV7-3 with TRBJ1-5; D might be TRBD1 (6 bases). Trimming pared 3 bases from V and 2 bases from J, leaving 11 bases between. Germline CDR1 and CDR2: SGHTA and FQGTGA. This CDR3 is 15 amino acids long. This CDR3 reads CASSLLAGGNQPQHF. The CDR3 DNA reads as TGTGCCAGCAGCTTGTTGGCAGGGGGCAATCAGCCCCAGCATTTT.

This rearrangement joins TRBV20-1 to TRBJ2-1, with D maybe TRBD2 (5 bases). CDR1 is DFQATT and CDR2 is SNEGSKA in the germline V gene (reference sequence). The CDR3 is made up of 11 amino acids. Here the CDR3 reads CTGNLYNEQFF. The CDR3 nucleotides are TGCACGGGGAATCTCTACAATGAGCAGTTCTTC.

This chain joins TRBV11-3 and TRBJ2-5; 9 bases map to TRBD2. Looked up from germline, CDR1 is SGHNT and CDR2 is YENEEA. V dropped 2 bases and J dropped 5; count of bases not matched to a gene: 3. The CDR3 consists of 14 residues. CDR3 sequence: CASSLSSGGETQYF. The CDR3 coding sequence is TGTGCCAGCAGCTTAAGTAGCGGGGGTGAGACCCAGTACTTC.

The rearrangement joins TRBV19 to TRBJ2-3, with TRBD2 as a possible D gene (5 bases). Trimming pared 5 bases from V and 0 bases from J, leaving 9 bases between. This CDR3 has 14 residues. Germline V gene lookup returns CDR1 LNHDA and CDR2 SQIVND (reference sequence). The CDR3 bases are TGTGCCAGTAGTCCAGCGGCAAGCACAGATACGCAGTATTTT. Its translation is CASSPAASTDTQYF.

V gene TRBV6-1 combines with J gene TRBJ2-5; 9 positions agree with TRBD2. Germline CDR1 MNHNS, CDR2 SASEGT. V was clipped by 6 bases and J by 2 bases; unmatched bases: 4. This CDR3 has 14 residues. The CDR3 nucleotides read TGTGCCAGCAGAAAAACTAGCGGGCAAGAGACCCAGTACTTC. It specifies CASRKTSGQETQYF.

The CDR3 nucleotides are TGTGCCAGCAGCGCTGGAGAGGGGGCGGGTGGCTACACCTTC. Translating gives CASSAGEGAGGYTF. The rearrangement links TRBV5-4 to TRBJ1-2, with TRBD1 matching over 7 bases. Germline V gene sequence: CDR1 SGHNT, CDR2 YYREEE (reference sequence). V shed 4 bases, J shed 7 bases, and the junction held 10 bases outside the gene matches. CDR3 length equals 14 residues.

The chain couples TRBV5-4 to TRBJ2-2; 10 nucleotides match TRBD1. The CDR3 has 16 residues. Germline V gives CDR1 SGHNT, CDR2 YYREEE (reference sequence). V gave up 6 bases and J gave up 6 bases; unmatched junction bases: 11. The chain's CDR3 is CASKASGQGVAGELFF. The DNA for the CDR3 is TGTGCCAGCAAGGCAAGCGGACAGGGGGTCGCCGGGGAGCTGTTTTTT.

The chain joins TRBV2 to TRBJ1-2; TRBD1 is a possible D gene (6 bases). The CDR3 contains 13 residues. CDR1 is SNHLY, CDR2 FYNNEI, per germline. V lost 4 bases to trimming and J lost 2 bases, with 8 bases between them. The CDR3 reads CASSAGQNYGYTF. CDR3 in DNA: TGTGCCAGCAGTGCCGGACAGAACTATGGCTACACCTTC.

V gene TRBV11-3 combines with J gene TRBJ2-3; the match to TRBD2 covers 11 bases. From germline, CDR1 is SGHNT and CDR2 YENEEA. The CDR3 runs to 19 residues. The V segment lost 6 bases and the J segment 0 bases; nucleotides outside the gene matches: 14. The CDR3 nucleotides are TGTGCCAGCAGTCCCCCGGGACTAGCGGACTCCCCTAGCACAGATACGCAGTATTTT. This encodes CASSPPGLADSPSTDTQYF.

This clone is a singleton in its sample. The V gene is TRBV4-1, the J gene TRBJ2-6, with TRBD1 matching 7 bases. In germline, CDR1 is MGHRA, CDR2 YSYEKL. This CDR3 is built from 18 residues. V lost 0 bases, J lost 0 bases, and 5 bases stayed unmatched. DNA for the CDR3: TGCGCCAGCAGCCAAGACCCGGGACAGAGCTCTGGGGCCAACGTCCTGACTTTC. Its protein is CASSQDPGQSSGANVLTF.

This clone was counted a single time. The rearrangement joins TRBV30 to TRBJ1-4; 9 bases fit TRBD1. V shed 7 bases and J 7 bases; nucleotides not matched to a gene: 4. CDR3 length equals 12 residues. Germline CDR1 GTSNPN, CDR2 SVGIG (reference sequence). CDR3 sequence: CASGTGTEKLFF. The CDR3 DNA follows: TGTGCCTCCGGGACAGGGACTGAAAAACTGTTTTTT.

The chain joins TRBV10-3 to TRBJ2-3; 7 bases line up with TRBD2. Trimming took 2 bases from V and 2 from J; bases not matched to a gene: 7. Per the germline V gene, CDR1 is ENHRY and CDR2 is SYGVKD. The CDR3 length is 16 residues. As DNA, the CDR3 is TGTGCCATCAGTGAGAGGCCTAGCGGTAACACAGATACGCAGTATTTT. This codes for CAISERPSGNTDTQYF.

The chain uses TRBV25-1 and TRBJ2-7; possibly TRBD1 for D (6 bases). Germline CDR1 is MGHDK and CDR2 is SYGVNS. This CDR3 has 13 residues. V was pared by 4 bases and J by 4 bases, with 11 bases between. The CDR3 nucleotides are TGTGCCAGCAGTGCTGGGACACCTTACGAGCAGTACTTC. Protein product: CASSAGTPYEQYF.

This clone was seen a single time. The chain combines TRBV11-2 with TRBJ1-1, with 7 bases that match TRBD1. J gave up 1 base and V 5 bases, and 4 bases lay outside the gene matches. The CDR3 extends over 14 amino acids. Germline lookup yields CDR1 SGHAT and CDR2 FQNNGV. Here the CDR3 DNA reads TGTGCCAGCAGCAGACAGGGTCGGAACACTGAAGCTTTCTTT. Encoded protein: CASSRQGRNTEAFF.

The chain employs TRBV18 and TRBJ1-1; D is perhaps TRBD1 (5 bases). From germline, CDR1 is KGHSH and CDR2 LQKENI. The CDR3 has 13 amino acids. Trimming took off 2 bases at V and 3 bases at J, with 7 bases between the two ends. CDR3 nucleotides: TGTGCCAGCTCACCAGGGGCAGACACTGAAGCTTTCTTT. Translating it yields CASSPGADTEAFF.

The rearrangement uses TRBV10-3 and TRBJ1-3; a weak D match, TRBD1 (6 bases). V gave up 0 bases and J gave up 0 bases, with 6 bases separating them. The CDR3 runs to 15 residues. CDR1 and CDR2 from the germline V gene are ENHRY and SYGVKD. CDR3 sequence (DNA): TGTGCCATCAGTGAGTCGGACAGCTCTGGAAACACCATATATTTT. Translation: CAISESDSSGNTIYF.

The gene calls are TRBV25-1 and TRBJ2-2; possibly TRBD1 for D (6 bases). CDR3 size: 15 residues. Trimming removed 5 bases at V and 5 bases at J, with 15 bases between. CDR1 is MGHDK and CDR2 is SYGVNS in the germline V gene. The CDR3 protein is CASSYRGGPTGELFF. Here the CDR3 DNA reads TGTGCCAGCAGTTACAGAGGGGGTCCGACCGGGGAGCTGTTTTTT.

This chain links TRBV27 with TRBJ1-4, with 7 bases lining up with TRBD1. Trimming took 4 bases from V and 7 from J; bases not matched to a gene: 12. CDR3 length: 16 amino acids. The germline gives CDR1 MNHEY, CDR2 SMNVEV (reference sequence). CDR3 region: CASSSHSGQKGEKLFF. The CDR3 DNA sequence: TGTGCCAGCAGTTCACACTCGGGACAGAAGGGTGAAAAACTGTTTTTT. Full variable domain (remainder filled in from reference TRBV27 and TRBJ1-4): EAQVTQNPRYLITVTGKKLTVTCSQNMNHEYMSWYRQDPGLGLRQIYYSMNVEVTDKGDVPEGYKVSRKEKRNFPLILESPSPNQTSLYFCASSSHSGQKGEKLFFGSGTQLSVL.

This clone was counted a single time. The genes are TRBV27 and TRBJ2-1; 11 positions match TRBD1. From germline, CDR1 is MNHEY and CDR2 SMNVEV (reference sequence). The trim removed 4 bases at V and 8 bases at J, leaving 10 bases unmatched. The CDR3 extends over 16 amino acids. The CDR3 region is CASSSIGQGAVDEQFF. For the CDR3, the DNA is TGTGCCAGCAGTTCCATAGGACAGGGGGCAGTAGATGAGCAGTTCTTC.

This clone showed up just a few times. The chain joins TRBV5-4 to TRBJ1-1; D possibly corresponds to TRBD1 (6 bases). V lost 0 bases and J 0 bases, leaving 12 bases between the germline ends. The CDR3 is 16 residues long. CDR1 and CDR2 (germline): SGHNT, YYREEE (reference sequence). This CDR3 reads CASSLGRGQVNTEAFF. The DNA for the CDR3 is TGTGCCAGCAGCTTGGGCAGGGGTCAGGTGAACACTGAAGCTTTCTTT.

The chain combines TRBV13 with TRBJ2-5; D call uncertain. Per the germline V gene, CDR1 is PRHDT and CDR2 is FYEKMQ (reference sequence). Trimming removed 6 bases from V and 0 bases from J, with 14 bases in between. There are 15 residues in the CDR3. The CDR3 protein is CASRLAFKYQETQYF. The CDR3 region has the DNA TGTGCCAGCAGACTCGCCTTTAAGTACCAAGAGACCCAGTACTTC.

This clone was observed once. The chain employs TRBV4-1 and TRBJ2-5; D might be TRBD1 (6 bases). CDR3 length: 15 amino acids. CDR1 is MGHRA and CDR2 is YSYEKL in the germline V gene. V was pared by 4 bases and J by 5 bases, with 17 bases between. DNA for the CDR3: TGCGCCAGCAGCCGGATCCATAGGGGGTTTGAGACCCAGTACTTC. It codes for CASSRIHRGFETQYF.

The chain carries TRBV29-1 and TRBJ1-4; D perhaps matches TRBD1 (6 bases). The CDR3 is 15 residues long. V was pared by 7 bases and J by 7 bases, with 22 bases between. The V gene's germline CDR1 is SQVTM and CDR2 ANQGSEA. As DNA, the CDR3 is TGCAGCGCCACACACCACGGGGGGCTCGGTGAAAAACTGTTTTTT. This translates into CSATHHGGLGEKLFF.